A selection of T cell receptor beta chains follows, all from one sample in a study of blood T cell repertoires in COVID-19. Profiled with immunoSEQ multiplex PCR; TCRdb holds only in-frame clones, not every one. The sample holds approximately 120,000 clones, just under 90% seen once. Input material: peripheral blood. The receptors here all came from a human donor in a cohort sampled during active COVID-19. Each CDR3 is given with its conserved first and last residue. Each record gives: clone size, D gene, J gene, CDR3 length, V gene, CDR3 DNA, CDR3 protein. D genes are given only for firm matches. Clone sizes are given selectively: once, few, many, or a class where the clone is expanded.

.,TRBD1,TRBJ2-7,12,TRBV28,TGTGCCATCAAGACAGGGCTTCGCGAGCAGTACTTC,CAIKTGLREQYF
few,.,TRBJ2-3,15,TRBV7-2,TGTGCCAGCAGCTCGTCGGGGACTAGCACAGATACGCAGTATTTT,CASSSSGTSTDTQYF
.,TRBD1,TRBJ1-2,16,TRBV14,TGTGCCAGCAGCTCCGGCCCGGGACAGGGGGCTTATGGCTACACCTTC,CASSSGPGQGAYGYTF
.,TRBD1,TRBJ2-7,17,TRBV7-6,TGTGCCAGCGGGCCTCAAGTGCAGGACAGGGGGTTCTACGAGCAGTACTTC,CASGPQVQDRGFYEQYF
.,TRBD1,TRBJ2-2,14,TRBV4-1,TGCGCCAGCGCAACAGGGGAAAGCACCGGGGAGCTGTTTTTT,CASATGESTGELFF
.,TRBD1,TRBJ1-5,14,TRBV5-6,TGTGCCAGCAGCTTCGGGACAGGGGGGCAGCCCCAGCATTTT,CASSFGTGGQPQHF
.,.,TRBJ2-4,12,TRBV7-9,TGTGCCAGCAGCTTAGACTCCCCTGTACGGTACTTC,CASSLDSPVRYF
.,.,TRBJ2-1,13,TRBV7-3,TGTGCCAGCAGCTCCTCCCTCTACAATGAGCAGTTCTTC,CASSSSLYNEQFF
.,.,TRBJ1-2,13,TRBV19,TGTGCCAGTAGTATAGGCGGCTTCGTAATCCTGAACTTC,CASSIGGFVILNF
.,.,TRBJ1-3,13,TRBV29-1,TGCAGCGTTTGGACTCTCATCGGGTCAGCCATATATTTT,CSVWTLIGSAIYF
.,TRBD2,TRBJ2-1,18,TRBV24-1,TGTGCCACCAGTGATCCGGGACTAGCGGGAGGGAACCACAATGAGCAGTTCTTC,CATSDPGLAGGNHNEQFF
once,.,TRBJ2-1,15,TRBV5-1,TGCGCCAGCAGCCTCACGTCCGTTCAGTACAATGAGCAGTTCTTC,CASSLTSVQYNEQFF
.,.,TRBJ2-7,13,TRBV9,TGTGCCAGCAGCCCCTCAGGCACCGGCGAGCAGTACTTC,CASSPSGTGEQYF
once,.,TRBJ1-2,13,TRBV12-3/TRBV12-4,TGTGCCAGCAGTCGACCAGGTTACTATGGCTACACCTTC,CASSRPGYYGYTF
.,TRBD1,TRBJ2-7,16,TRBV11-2,TGTGCCAGCAGCTTCTCTCCGGGACAGGGGGCGTACGAGCAGTACTTC,CASSFSPGQGAYEQYF
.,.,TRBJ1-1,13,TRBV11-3,TGTGCCAGCAGCTTAAGTTTGAGCACTGAAGCTTTCTTT,CASSLSLSTEAFF
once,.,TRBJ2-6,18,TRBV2,TGTGCCAGCAGTGAAGTGGGCCCCGGATCCTCTGGGGCCAACGTCCTGACTTTC,CASSEVGPGSSGANVLTF
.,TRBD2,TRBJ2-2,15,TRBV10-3,TGTGCCATCAGTATGGCTAGCGGGAGCACCGGGGAGCTGTTTTTT,CAISMASGSTGELFF
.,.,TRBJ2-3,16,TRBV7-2,TGTGCCAGCAGCTTAAGGCTTCGGGGGAGCACAGATACGCAGTATTTT,CASSLRLRGSTDTQYF
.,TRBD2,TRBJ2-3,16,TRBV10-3,TGTGCCATCAGTGAGTCGGGGACTAGCAGCACAGATACGCAGTATTTT,CAISESGTSSTDTQYF
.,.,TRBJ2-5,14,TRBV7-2,TGTGCCAGCAGCTTAGTCGGGTCCCAAGAGACCCAGTACTTC,CASSLVGSQETQYF
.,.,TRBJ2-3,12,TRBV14,TGTGCCAGCAGCCAAGTCCGGGATACGCAGTATTTT,CASSQVRDTQYF
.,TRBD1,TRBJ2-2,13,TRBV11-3,TGTGCCAGCAGCTACAACAGGGGGCGGGAGCTGTTTTTT,CASSYNRGRELFF
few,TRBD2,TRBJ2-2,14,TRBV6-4,TGTGCCAGCAGTGTAGCGGGAGACACCGGGGAGCTGTTTTTT,CASSVAGDTGELFF
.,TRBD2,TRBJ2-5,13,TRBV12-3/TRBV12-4,TGTGCCAGCAGTTACCGGGAGGCGGAGACCCAGTACTTC,CASSYREAETQYF
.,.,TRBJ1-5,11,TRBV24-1,TGTGCCACCAGTGAACAGGTGCCGAGGCATTTT,CATSEQVPRHF
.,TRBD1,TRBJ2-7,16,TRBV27,TGTGCCAGCAGTCCCCGGACAGGTACGGGTTCGGGGGAGCAGTACTTC,CASSPRTGTGSGEQYF
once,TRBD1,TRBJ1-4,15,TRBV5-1,TGCGCCAGCAGCTCAACCGGACAGGGGGTAGAAAAACTGTTTTTT,CASSSTGQGVEKLFF
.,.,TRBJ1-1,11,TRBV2,TGTGCCAGCAGCGCGGAGCCCAGAGCTTTCTTT,CASSAEPRAFF
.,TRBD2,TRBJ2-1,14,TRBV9,TGTGCCAGCAGCGTAGGGCGGGAGTGGTTTGAGCAGTTCTTC,CASSVGREWFEQFF
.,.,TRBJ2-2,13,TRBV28,TGTGCCAGCAGAAAACAGGCCTCGTGGCCCCTTCTTTTT,CASRKQASWPLLF
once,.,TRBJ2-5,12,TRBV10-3,TGTGCCGGAGGGCCTAGTGGGGAGACCCAGTACTTC,CAGGPSGETQYF
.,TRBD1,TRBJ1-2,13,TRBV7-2,TGTGCCAGCAGCTCGGACAGGGCTTATGGCTACACCTTC,CASSSDRAYGYTF
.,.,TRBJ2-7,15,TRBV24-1,TGTGCCACCAGGATCCTGGGGCATCAGGGGGGCGAGCAGTACTTC,CATRILGHQGGEQYF
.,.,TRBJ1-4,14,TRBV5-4,TGTGCCAGCAGCTTGGGGGGCTTTAATGAAAAACTGTTTTTT,CASSLGGFNEKLFF
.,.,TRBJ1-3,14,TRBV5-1,TGCGCCAGCAGCCAGGGAAAAGCTGGAAACACCATATATTTT,CASSQGKAGNTIYF
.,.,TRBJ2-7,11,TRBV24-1,TGTGCCACCAGTGTAGGAGACGAGCAGTACTTC,CATSVGDEQYF
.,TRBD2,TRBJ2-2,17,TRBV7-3,TGTGCCAGCAGCCAACAAGGTCTGGGACTAGCATCCGGGGAGCTGTTTTTT,CASSQQGLGLASGELFF
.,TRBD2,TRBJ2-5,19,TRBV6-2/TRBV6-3,TGTGCCAGCAGTTACCTCGGGACTAGCGGGAGTTTCGTACAAGAGACCCAGTACTTC,CASSYLGTSGSFVQETQYF
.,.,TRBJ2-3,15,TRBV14,TGTGCCAGCAGCCAAGATCCCGCCGGTCCGGATACGCAGTATTTT,CASSQDPAGPDTQYF
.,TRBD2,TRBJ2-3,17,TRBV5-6,TGTGCCAGCCTCTTCCGTACTAGCGGGAGCGGAACAGATACGCAGTATTTT,CASLFRTSGSGTDTQYF
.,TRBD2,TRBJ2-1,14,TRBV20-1,TGCAGTGCTAGTCCCACTAGCGGATACAATGAGCAGTTCTTC,CSASPTSGYNEQFF
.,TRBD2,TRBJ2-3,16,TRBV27,TGTGCCAGCAGTCCACGGACTAGCGGAAGCACAGATACGCAGTATTTT,CASSPRTSGSTDTQYF
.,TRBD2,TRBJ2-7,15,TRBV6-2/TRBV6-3,TGTGCCAGCAGCAGGACTAGCGGGAGGGCCTACGAGCAGTACTTC,CASSRTSGRAYEQYF
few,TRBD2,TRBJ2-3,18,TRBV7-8,TGTGCCAGCAGCTTAGCGTGGGAGCGGGAGCGGTCAATAGATACGCAGTATTTT,CASSLAWERERSIDTQYF
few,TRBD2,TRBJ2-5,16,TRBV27,TGTGCCACCCAGGGTAATAGCGGGGGGATCCAAGAGACCCAGTACTTC,CATQGNSGGIQETQYF
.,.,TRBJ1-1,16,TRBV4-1,TGCGCCAGCAGCCAAGAAAGGGGCTGGATGAACACTGAAGCTTTCTTT,CASSQERGWMNTEAFF
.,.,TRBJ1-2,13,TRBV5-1,TGCGCCAGCAGCTTCAGAGAGGGGGAGGGCTACACCTTC,CASSFREGEGYTF
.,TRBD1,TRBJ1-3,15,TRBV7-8,TGTGCCAGCGGCCGGACAGGGAGGTCTGGAAACACCATATATTTT,CASGRTGRSGNTIYF
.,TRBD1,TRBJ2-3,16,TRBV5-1,TGCGCCAGCCGCAACCGGGACAGGGCGCGCACAGATACGCAGTATTTT,CASRNRDRARTDTQYF
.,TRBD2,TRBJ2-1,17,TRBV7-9,TGTGCCAGCAGCTTATTGGGAGCGGGGGGCTCCTACAATGAGCAGTTCTTC,CASSLLGAGGSYNEQFF
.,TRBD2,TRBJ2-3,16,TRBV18,TGTGCCAGCTCACCACGCGCGGGACTAGCGTCTAATACGCAGTATTTT,CASSPRAGLASNTQYF
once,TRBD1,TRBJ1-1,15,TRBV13,TGTGCCAGCAGCTCCGACCACAGGGGGAACACTGAAGCTTTCTTT,CASSSDHRGNTEAFF
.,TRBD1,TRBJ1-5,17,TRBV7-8,TGTGCCAGCAGCCTGGAGCCGATGGGACAGGGAAATCAGCCCCAGCATTTT,CASSLEPMGQGNQPQHF
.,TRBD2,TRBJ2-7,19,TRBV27,TGTGCCAGCAGGGCGCCTGGGGGACTAGCGGGTACGGTAGGGTACGAGCAGTACTTC,CASRAPGGLAGTVGYEQYF
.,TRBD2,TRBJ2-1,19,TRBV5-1,TGCGCCAGCAGTTTGTCACCCGGGGGTCCGGGGGGAGCGGCCAATGAGCAGTTCTTC,CASSLSPGGPGGAANEQFF
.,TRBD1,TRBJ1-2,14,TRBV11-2,TGTGCCAGCACCCCAGGAACAGGGGTGAGGGGCTACACCTTC,CASTPGTGVRGYTF
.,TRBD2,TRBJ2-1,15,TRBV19,TGTGCCAGTACCCCATGGGGGGGGAAATACAATGAGCAGTTCTTC,CASTPWGGKYNEQFF
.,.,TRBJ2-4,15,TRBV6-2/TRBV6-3,TGTGCCAGCAGTTACTCGGGGGGGGCAAAAAACATTCAGTACTTC,CASSYSGGAKNIQYF
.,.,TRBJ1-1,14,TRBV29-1,TGCAGCGTGGGGGGTGACACGTTTTTGGGTAAAGCTTTCTTT,CSVGGDTFLGKAFF